A single TCR beta chain is shown here with its context. The data derive from a study of blood T cell repertoires in COVID-19. Turning to the study itself: T cells, B-cell-depleted T cells, or PBMCs provided the cDNA or gDNA that served as material.

Data came from immunoSEQ multiplex PCR; TCRdb stores just in-frame clones and leaves some out. The sample shows around 220,000 clones, 80% of them seen only once. The clonotype comes from a human donor in a cohort sampled during active COVID-19. Sequences were obtained from peripheral blood.

In DNA form, the CDR3 reads TGTGCCAGCAGACCCGGACAGGCGGGTGACGAGCAGTACTTC. Its translation: CASRPGQAGDEQYF. The chain combines TRBV5-6 with TRBJ2-7; the match to TRBD1 covers 7 bases. Trimming removed 5 bases from V and 5 bases from J; junction bases left unmatched: 10. CDR1 is SGHDT and CDR2 is YYEEEE in the germline V gene. The CDR3 contains 14 residues.